The 10 T cell receptor beta chains below all came from one sample that was sequenced in a study of shared clonotypes between healthy human individuals. Clones were read by immunoSEQ multiplex PCR, and TCRdb kept only the in-frame ones, dropping some. This sample yields roughly 2.4 million clones, of which approximately 96% are seen a single time; 0.1% to 0.15% belongs to the top ten. The sequenced sample was naive CD4+ T cells sorted from blood. Regarding subset: CD45RA+ positively selected. Receptors originate from a man aged 18 to 30 in good health.

Here the CDR3 DNA reads TGTGCCAGCAGACGCAGTTACGAGCAGTACTTC. It translates to CASRRSYEQYF. The chain carries TRBV2 and TRBJ2-5; D unclear. The end of the DNA fits TRBJ2-7 better, so the J call may be wrong. There are 11 residues in the CDR3. CDR1 SNHLY and CDR2 FYNNEI come from the germline V gene.

This clone has just one count. The same CDR3 arises from other DNA sequences in this sample as well. The CDR3 loop is CASSLGRGADTQYF. The DNA of the CDR3 is TGTGCCAGCAGCTTAGGAAGGGGAGCAGATACGCAGTATTTT. This rearrangement joins TRBV7-6 to TRBJ2-3; D is possibly TRBD1 or TRBD2 (5 bases each). V was clipped by 1 base and J by 4 bases, with 9 bases between them. The CDR3 is 14 amino acids. Germline V lookup: CDR1 SGHVS, CDR2 FNYEAQ.

V and J are TRBV7-2 and TRBJ2-5; no definite D call. CDR1 is SGHTA and CDR2 is FQGNSA in the germline V gene. V lost 1 base and J 1 base, leaving 13 bases between the germline ends. This CDR3 contains 16 residues. The CDR3 spells CASSLVGSLLQETQYF. Written as DNA, the CDR3 is TGTGCCAGCAGCTTAGTTGGGTCCTTACTCCAAGAGACCCAGTACTTC.

The V call is TRBV29-1, the J call TRBJ2-1; the D gene is possibly TRBD2 (6 bases). The ends were cut back, 0 bases at V and 0 bases at J, with 9 bases in the middle. The CDR3 is 15 residues long. Germline CDR1 and CDR2: SQVTM and ANQGSEA. CDR3 protein: CSVEDGGDSYNEQFF. CDR3 in DNA: TGCAGCGTTGAAGATGGCGGGGACTCCTACAATGAGCAGTTCTTC.

This chain uses TRBV9 with TRBJ2-1; D is uncertain. The CDR3 sequence is 12 residues long. The V end was cut by 0 bases, the J end by 9 bases, with 7 bases between. Germline V CDR1 and CDR2: SGDLS, YYNGEE. CDR3 loop: CASSVADSEQFF. Written as DNA, the CDR3 is TGTGCCAGCAGCGTAGCGGATAGTGAGCAGTTCTTC.

V gene TRBV30 combines with J gene TRBJ1-2; D is uncertain. The CDR3 has 13 amino acids. V dropped 2 bases and J dropped 6 bases, with 13 bases sitting between them. Germline V CDR1 and CDR2: GTSNPN, SVGIG (reference sequence). CDR3 protein: CAWSPSLSDGYTF. In DNA form, the CDR3 reads TGTGCCTGGAGTCCAAGCCTCTCAGATGGCTACACCTTC.

As regards this clone: In the same sample, other DNA sequences code for this CDR3. V usage is TRBV5-1 and J usage is TRBJ2-2; D is unclear. The germline CDR1 and CDR2 sequences are SGHRS and YFSETQ. There are 14 residues in the CDR3. V lost 5 bases and J 5 bases, leaving 13 bases between the germline ends. CDR3 in amino acids: CASSLEGDTGELFF. The DNA for the CDR3 is TGCGCCAGCAGTTTAGAAGGAGATACCGGGGAGCTGTTTTTT.

The chain employs TRBV7-9 and TRBJ1-6, with a possible D match to TRBD1 (5 bases). This CDR3 is 16 amino acids long. V was clipped by 4 bases and J by 5 bases, with 15 bases between them. CDR1 is SEHNR, CDR2 FQNEAQ, per germline (reference sequence). The CDR3 reads CASSSRGAGNNSPLHF. CDR3 DNA sequence: TGTGCCAGCAGCTCGCGTGGGGCAGGGAATAATTCACCCCTCCACTTT. Using reference TRBV7-9 and TRBJ1-6 for the parts outside the CDR3, the full variable domain is DTGVSQNPRHKITKRGQNVTFRCDPISEHNRLYWYRQTLGQGPEFLTYFQNEAQLEKSRLLSDRFSAERPKGSFSTLEIQRTEQGDSAMYLCASSSRGAGNNSPLHFGNGTRLTVT.

Of note for this clone: The sample has other DNA sequences that encode this CDR3 too. The rearrangement links TRBV5-1 to TRBJ1-1, with 8 positions matching TRBD1. CDR1 and CDR2 (germline): SGHRS, YFSETQ. J gave up 5 bases and V 3 bases, and 6 bases lay outside the gene matches. The CDR3 totals 14 residues. The CDR3 region has the DNA TGCGCCAGCAGCTCAGGACAGGGAAGTACTGAAGCTTTCTTT. It yields the protein CASSSGQGSTEAFF.

As regards this clone: This sample includes further DNA sequences coding for the same CDR3. The chain has TRBV2 and TRBJ2-7; maybe TRBD1 (5 bases). V was clipped by 5 bases and J by 1 base, with 6 bases between them. Germline CDR1 is SNHLY and CDR2 is FYNNEI. The CDR3 is 12 amino acids. Here the CDR3 reads CASSRQSYEQYF. In nucleotides, the CDR3 is TGTGCCAGCAGTAGACAGTCCTACGAGCAGTACTTC.